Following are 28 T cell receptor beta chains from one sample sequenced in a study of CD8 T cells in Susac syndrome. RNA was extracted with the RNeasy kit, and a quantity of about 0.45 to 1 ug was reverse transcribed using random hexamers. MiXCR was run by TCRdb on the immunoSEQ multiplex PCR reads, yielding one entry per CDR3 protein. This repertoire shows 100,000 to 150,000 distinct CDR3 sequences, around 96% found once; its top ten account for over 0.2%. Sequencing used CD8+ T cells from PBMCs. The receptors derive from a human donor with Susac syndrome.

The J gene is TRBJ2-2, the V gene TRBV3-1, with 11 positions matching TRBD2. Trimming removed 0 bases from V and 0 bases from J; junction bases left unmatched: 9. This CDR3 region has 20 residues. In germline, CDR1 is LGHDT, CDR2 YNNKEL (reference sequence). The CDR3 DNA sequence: TGTGCCAGCAGCCAAGAGTTTCCCGGGACTAGCGGTGCGAACACCGGGGAGCTGTTTTTT. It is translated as CASSQEFPGTSGANTGELFF. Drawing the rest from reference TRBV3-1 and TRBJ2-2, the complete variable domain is DTAVSQTPKYLVTQMGNDKSIKCEQNLGHDTMYWYKQDSKKFLKIMFSYNNKELIINETVPNRFSPKSPDKAHLNLHINSLELGDSAVYFCASSQEFPGTSGANTGELFFGEGSRLTVL.

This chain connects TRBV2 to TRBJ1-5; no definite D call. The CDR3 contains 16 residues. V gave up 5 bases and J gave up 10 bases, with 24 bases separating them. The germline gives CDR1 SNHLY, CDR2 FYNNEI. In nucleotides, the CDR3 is TGTGCCAGCAGTTTAGACTATGAGTCGTCGGAAGAACCCCAGCATTTT. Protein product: CASSLDYESSEEPQHF.

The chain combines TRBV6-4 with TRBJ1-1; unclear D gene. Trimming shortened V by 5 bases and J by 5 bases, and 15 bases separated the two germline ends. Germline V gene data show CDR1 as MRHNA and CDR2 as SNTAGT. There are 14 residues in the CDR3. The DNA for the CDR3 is TGTGCCAGCAGTCTATCTGGGGATAGTACTGAAGCTTTCTTT. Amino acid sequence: CASSLSGDSTEAFF.

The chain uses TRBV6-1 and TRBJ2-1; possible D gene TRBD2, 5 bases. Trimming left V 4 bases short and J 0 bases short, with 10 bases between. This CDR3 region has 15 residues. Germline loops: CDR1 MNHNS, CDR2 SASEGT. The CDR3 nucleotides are TGTGCCAGCAGTGCGGCCGGGGACTCCTACAATGAGCAGTTCTTC. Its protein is CASSAAGDSYNEQFF.

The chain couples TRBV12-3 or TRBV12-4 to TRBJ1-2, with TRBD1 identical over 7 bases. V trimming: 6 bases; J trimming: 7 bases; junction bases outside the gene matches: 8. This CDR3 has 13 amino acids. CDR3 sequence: CASSPRGLGGYTF. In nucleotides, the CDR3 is TGTGCCAGCAGCCCGAGGGGGCTAGGTGGCTACACCTTC.

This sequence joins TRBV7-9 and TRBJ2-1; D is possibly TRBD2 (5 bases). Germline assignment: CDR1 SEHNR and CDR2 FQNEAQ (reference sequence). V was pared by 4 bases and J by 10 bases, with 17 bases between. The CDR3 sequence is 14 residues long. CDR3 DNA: TGTGCCAGCAGCTCCCGTTTAGAGGGAATAGAGCAGTTCTTC. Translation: CASSSRLEGIEQFF.

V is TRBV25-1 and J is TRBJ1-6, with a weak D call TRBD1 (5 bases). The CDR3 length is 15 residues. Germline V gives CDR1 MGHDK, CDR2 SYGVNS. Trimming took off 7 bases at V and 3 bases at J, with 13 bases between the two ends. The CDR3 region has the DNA TGTGCCAGCACCGAGGCGGGGGACTATAATTCACCCCTCCACTTT. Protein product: CASTEAGDYNSPLHF.

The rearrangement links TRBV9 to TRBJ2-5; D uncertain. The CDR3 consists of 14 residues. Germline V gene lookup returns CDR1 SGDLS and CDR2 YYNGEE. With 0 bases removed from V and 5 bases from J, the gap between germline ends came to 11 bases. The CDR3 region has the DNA TGTGCCAGCAGCGTAGCAACCGTGGGGGAGACCCAGTACTTC. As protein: CASSVATVGETQYF.

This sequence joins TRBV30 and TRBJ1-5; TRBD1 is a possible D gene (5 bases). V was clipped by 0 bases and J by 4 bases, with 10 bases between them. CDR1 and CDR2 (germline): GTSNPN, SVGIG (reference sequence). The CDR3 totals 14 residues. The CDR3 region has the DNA TGTGCCTGGAGTGTACGGTCAGGGAATCAGCCCCAGCATTTT. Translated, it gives CAWSVRSGNQPQHF.

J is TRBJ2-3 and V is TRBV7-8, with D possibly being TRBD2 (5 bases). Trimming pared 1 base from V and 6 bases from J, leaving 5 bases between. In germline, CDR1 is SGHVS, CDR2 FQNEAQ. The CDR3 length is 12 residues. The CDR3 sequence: CASSLGEDTQYF. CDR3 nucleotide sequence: TGTGCCAGCAGCTTAGGGGAGGATACGCAGTATTTT.

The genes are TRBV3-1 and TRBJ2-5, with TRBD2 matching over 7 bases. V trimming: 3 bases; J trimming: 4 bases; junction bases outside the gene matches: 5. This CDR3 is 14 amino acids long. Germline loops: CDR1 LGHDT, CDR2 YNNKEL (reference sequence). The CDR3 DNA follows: TGTGCCAGCAGCCACCCGACTAGCCCAGAGACCCAGTACTTC. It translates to CASSHPTSPETQYF.

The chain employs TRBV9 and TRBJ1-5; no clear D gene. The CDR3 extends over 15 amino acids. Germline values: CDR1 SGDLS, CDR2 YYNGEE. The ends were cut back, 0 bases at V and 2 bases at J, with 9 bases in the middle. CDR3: CASSVGGMGNQPQHF. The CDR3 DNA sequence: TGTGCCAGCAGCGTAGGAGGGATGGGCAATCAGCCCCAGCATTTT.

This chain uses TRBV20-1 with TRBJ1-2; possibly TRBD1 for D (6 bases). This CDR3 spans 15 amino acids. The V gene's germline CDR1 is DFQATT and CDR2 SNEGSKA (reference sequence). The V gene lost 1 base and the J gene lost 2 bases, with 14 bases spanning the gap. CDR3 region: CSARGRTGLNYGYTF. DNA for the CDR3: TGCAGTGCTAGAGGCCGAACAGGGTTAAACTATGGCTACACCTTC.

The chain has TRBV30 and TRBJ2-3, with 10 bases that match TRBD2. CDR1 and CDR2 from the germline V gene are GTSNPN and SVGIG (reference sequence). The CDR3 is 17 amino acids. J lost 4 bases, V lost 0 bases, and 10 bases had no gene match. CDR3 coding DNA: TGTGCCTGGAGTGTCCCTGAAGCGGGGGGGCCCCCAGATACGCAGTATTTT. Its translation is CAWSVPEAGGPPDTQYF.

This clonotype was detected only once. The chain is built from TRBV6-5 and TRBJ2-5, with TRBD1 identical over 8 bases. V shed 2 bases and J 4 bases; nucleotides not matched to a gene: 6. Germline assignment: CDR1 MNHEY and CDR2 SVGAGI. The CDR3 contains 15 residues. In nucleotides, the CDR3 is TGTGCCAGCAGTTACCAGACAGGGGTTAGAGAGACCCAGTACTTC. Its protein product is CASSYQTGVRETQYF.

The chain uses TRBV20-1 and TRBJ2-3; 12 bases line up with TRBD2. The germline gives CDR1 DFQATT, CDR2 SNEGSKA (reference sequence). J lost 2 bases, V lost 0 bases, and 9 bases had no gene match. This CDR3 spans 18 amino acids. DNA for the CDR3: TGCAGTGCTAGAGAACTAGCGGGAGGCGTTCCCCCCACAGATACGCAGTATTTT. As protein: CSARELAGGVPPTDTQYF.

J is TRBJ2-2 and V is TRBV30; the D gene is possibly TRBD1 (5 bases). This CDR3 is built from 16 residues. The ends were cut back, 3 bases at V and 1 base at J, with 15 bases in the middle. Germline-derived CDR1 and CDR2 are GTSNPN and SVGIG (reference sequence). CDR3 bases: TGTGCCTGGAGCAGGGCCTTGGGCCTGAACACCGGGGAGCTGTTTTTT. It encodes CAWSRALGLNTGELFF.

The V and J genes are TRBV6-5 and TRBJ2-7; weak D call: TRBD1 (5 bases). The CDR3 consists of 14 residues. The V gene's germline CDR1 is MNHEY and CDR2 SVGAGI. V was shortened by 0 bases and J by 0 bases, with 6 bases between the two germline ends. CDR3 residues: CASSYSGPSYEQYF. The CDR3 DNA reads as TGTGCCAGCAGTTACTCGGGGCCCTCCTACGAGCAGTACTTC.

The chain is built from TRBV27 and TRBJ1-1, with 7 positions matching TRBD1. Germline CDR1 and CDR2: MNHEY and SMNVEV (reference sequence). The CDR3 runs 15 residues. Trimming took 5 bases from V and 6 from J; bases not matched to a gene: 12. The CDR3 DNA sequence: TGTGCCAGCAGTAAAAGCCCAGGGGGTCGGGCTGAAGCTTTCTTT. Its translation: CASSKSPGGRAEAFF.

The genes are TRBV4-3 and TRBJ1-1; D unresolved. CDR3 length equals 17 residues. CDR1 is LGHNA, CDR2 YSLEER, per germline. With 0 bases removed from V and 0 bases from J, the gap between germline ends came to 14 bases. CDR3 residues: CASSQDLLSILNTEAFF. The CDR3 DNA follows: TGCGCCAGCAGCCAAGATCTCCTGTCCATCCTGAACACTGAAGCTTTCTTT.

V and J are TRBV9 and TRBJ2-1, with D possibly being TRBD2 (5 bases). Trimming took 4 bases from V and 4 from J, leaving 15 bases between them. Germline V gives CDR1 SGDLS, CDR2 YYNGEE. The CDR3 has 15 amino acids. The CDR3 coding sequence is TGTGCCAGCAGCCCCGCATTCGGCGGGTACAATGAGCAGTTCTTC. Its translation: CASSPAFGGYNEQFF.

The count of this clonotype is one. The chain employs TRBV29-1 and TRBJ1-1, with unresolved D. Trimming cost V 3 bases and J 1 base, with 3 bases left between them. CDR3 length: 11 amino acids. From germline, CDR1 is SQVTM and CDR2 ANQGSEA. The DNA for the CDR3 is TGCAGCGTTGAGGGGAACACTGAAGCTTTCTTT. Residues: CSVEGNTEAFF.

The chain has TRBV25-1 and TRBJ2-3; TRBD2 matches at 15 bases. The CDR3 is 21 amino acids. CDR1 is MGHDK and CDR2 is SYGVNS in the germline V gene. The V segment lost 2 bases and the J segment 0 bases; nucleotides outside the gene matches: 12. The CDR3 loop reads CASSELPGTSGGPASTDTQYF. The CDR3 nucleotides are TGTGCCAGCAGTGAACTTCCCGGGACTAGCGGGGGGCCTGCTAGCACAGATACGCAGTATTTT.

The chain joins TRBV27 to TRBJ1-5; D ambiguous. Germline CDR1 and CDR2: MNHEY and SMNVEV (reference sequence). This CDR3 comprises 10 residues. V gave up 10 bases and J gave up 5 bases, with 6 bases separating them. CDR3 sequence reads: CANGHQPQHF. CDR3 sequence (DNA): TGTGCCAACGGGCATCAGCCCCAGCATTTT.

The CDR3 DNA sequence: TGTGCCAGCAGCGTAGCCGGGGGGGCCACAGATACGCAGTATTTT. As protein: CASSVAGGATDTQYF. The chain couples TRBV9 to TRBJ2-3; TRBD2 matches at 8 bases. J lost 2 bases, V lost 0 bases, and 2 bases had no gene match. Germline V gives CDR1 SGDLS, CDR2 YYNGEE. This CDR3 contains 15 residues.

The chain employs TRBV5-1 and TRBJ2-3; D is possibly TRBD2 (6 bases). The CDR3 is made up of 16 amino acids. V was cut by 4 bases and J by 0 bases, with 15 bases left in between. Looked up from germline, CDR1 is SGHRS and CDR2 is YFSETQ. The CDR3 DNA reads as TGCGCCAGCAGCGACTCCGGGACTCCGAGCACAGATACGCAGTATTTT. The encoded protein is CASSDSGTPSTDTQYF.

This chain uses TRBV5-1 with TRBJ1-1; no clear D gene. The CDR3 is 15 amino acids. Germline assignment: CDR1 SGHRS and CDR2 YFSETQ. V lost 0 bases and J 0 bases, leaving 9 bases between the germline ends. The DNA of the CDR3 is TGCGCCAGCAGCTTGGACCCCACACTGAACACTGAAGCTTTCTTT. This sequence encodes CASSLDPTLNTEAFF. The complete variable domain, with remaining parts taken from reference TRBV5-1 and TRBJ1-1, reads KAGVTQTPRYLIKTRGQQVTLSCSPISGHRSVSWYQQTPGQGLQFLFEYFSETQRNKGNFPGRFSGRQFSNSRSEMNVSTLELGDSALYLCASSLDPTLNTEAFFGQGTRLTVV.

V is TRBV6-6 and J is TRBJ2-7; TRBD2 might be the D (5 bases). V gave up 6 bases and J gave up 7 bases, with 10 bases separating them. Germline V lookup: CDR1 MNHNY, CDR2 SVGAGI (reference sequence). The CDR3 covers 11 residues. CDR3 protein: CASSDYQEQYF. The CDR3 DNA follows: TGTGCCAGCAGCGACTATCAGGAGCAGTACTTC.